The clone carrying this TCR beta chain was counted between two and nine times. What it binds is unknown. This PCR relied on a set of 60 Vbeta primers and 13 Jbeta primers. The repertoire was sequenced with immunoSEQ multiplex PCR; TCRdb's copy has only in-frame clones and lacks some. The repertoire has 150,000 to 200,000 clones, about 80% of them found once; the top ten carry about 1%. This record belongs to a study of cytomegalovirus exposure and HLA in healthy donors. Findings and caveats of the study: The study assumed roughly uniform donor sequencing depth for presence/absence analyses. Some TCR beta chains (roughly 160 of them) were listed as cytomegalovirus-associated. Several top significant clusters appeared, in a later analysis, to be linked to common viral pathogens. The authors considered a cluster of highly shared sequence variants likely to be a sequencing artifact.

Per germline, CDR1 SNHLY and CDR2 FYNNEI. The CDR3 sequence is 12 residues long. Trimming cost V 2 bases and J 6 bases, with 4 bases left between them. The TCR originated in a woman aged 40 to 50 in good health and CMV-seronegative. This rearrangement joins TRBV2 to TRBJ2-2; D unresolved. The sample consisted of PBMCs. The CDR3 sequence is CASSERAGELFF. The CDR3 DNA reads TGTGCCAGCAGTGAACGGGCCGGGGAGCTGTTTTTT.